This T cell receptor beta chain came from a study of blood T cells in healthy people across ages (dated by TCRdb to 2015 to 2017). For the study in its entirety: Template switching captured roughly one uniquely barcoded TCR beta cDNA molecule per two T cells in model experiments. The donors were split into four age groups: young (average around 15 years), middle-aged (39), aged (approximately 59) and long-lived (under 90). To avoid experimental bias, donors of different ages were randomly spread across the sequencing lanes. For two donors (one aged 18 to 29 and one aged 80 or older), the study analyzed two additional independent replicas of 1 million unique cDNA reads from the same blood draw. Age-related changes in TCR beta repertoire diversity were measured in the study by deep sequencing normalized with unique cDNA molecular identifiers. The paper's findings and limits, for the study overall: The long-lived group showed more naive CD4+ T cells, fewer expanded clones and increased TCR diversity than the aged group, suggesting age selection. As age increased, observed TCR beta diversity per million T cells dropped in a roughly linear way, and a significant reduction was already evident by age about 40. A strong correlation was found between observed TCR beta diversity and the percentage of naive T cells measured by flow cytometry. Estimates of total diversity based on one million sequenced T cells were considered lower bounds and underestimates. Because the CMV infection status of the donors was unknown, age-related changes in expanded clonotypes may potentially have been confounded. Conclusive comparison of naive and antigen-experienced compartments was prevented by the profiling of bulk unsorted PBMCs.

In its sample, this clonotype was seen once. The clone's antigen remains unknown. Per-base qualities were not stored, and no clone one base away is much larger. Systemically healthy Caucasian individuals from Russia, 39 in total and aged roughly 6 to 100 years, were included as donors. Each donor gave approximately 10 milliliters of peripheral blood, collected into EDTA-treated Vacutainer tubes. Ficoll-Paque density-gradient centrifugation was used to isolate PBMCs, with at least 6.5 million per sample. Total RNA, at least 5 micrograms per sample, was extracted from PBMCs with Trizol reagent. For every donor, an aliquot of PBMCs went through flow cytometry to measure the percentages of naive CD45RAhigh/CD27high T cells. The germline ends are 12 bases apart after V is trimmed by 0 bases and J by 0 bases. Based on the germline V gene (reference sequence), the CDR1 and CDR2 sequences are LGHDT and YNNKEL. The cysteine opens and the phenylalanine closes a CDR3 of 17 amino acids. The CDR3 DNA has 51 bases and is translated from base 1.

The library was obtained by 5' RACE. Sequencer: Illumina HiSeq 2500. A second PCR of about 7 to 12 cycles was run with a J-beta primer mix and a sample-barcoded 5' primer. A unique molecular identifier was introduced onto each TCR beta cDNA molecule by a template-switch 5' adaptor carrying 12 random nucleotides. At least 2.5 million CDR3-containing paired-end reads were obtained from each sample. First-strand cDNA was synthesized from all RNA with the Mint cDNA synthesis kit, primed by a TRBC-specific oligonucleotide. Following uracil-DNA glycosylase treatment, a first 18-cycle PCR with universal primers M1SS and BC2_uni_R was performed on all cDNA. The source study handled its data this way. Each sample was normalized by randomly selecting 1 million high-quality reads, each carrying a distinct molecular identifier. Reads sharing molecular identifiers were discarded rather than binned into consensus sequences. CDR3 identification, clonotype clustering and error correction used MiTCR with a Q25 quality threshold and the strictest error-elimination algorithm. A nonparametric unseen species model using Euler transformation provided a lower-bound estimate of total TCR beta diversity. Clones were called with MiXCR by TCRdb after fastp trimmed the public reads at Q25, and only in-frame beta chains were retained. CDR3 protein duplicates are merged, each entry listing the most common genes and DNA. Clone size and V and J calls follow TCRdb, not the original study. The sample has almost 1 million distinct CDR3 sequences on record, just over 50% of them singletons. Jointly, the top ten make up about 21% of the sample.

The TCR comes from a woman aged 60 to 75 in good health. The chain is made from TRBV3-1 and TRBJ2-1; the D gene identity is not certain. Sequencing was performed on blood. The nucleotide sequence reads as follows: TGTGCCAGCAGCCAAGATCGGCGACCCAGCTCCTACAATGAGCAGTTCTTC. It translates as CASSQDRRPSSYNEQFF.